Listed below are T cell receptor beta chains from one sample, sequenced in a study of cytomegalovirus exposure and HLA in healthy donors. Produced via immunoSEQ multiplex PCR; TCRdb's table is partial and in-frame only. The sample consists of over 100,000 clones, approximately 78% of them appearing once. The specimen was PBMCs. The receptors shown here come from a woman aged 40-49 years in good health and CMV-seronegative. Each CDR3 is given with its conserved first and last residue. D genes are given only for firm matches. Size is omitted from some rows. Given values are once, few, many or a class for expanded clones.

d_call,clone_size,j_call,v_call,cdr3_aa,cdr3_nt
TRBD2,-,TRBJ2-7,TRBV29-1,CSVGGGTLSSYEQYF,TGCAGCGTTGGGGGGGGGACTTTGAGCTCCTACGAGCAGTACTTC
TRBD2,-,TRBJ2-1,TRBV5-1,CASSDLGGKREGNEQFF,TGCGCCAGCAGCGACTTGGGGGGGAAGCGGGAGGGCAATGAGCAGTTCTTC
TRBD1,-,TRBJ2-7,TRBV27,CASRWGQGSTYEQYF,TGTGCCAGCAGGTGGGGACAGGGATCAACCTACGAGCAGTACTTC
-,-,TRBJ1-2,TRBV5-1,CASSTAGGPNYGYTF,TGCGCCAGCAGTACCGCGGGGGGACCGAACTATGGCTACACCTTC
TRBD1,few,TRBJ2-7,TRBV27,CASSPTGIEQYF,TGTGCCAGCAGCCCGACAGGGATCGAGCAGTACTTC
-,-,TRBJ1-1,TRBV5-1,CASGGGGGRISTEAFF,TGCGCCAGCGGGGGTGGCGGGGGCAGGATTAGTACTGAAGCTTTCTTT
TRBD1,few,TRBJ1-2,TRBV19,CASTPQGGGNGYTF,TGTGCCAGTACCCCCCAGGGGGGAGGCAATGGCTACACCTTC
TRBD1,-,TRBJ1-2,TRBV7-2,CASSFDRGRVYGYTF,TGTGCCAGCAGCTTTGACAGGGGGCGCGTCTATGGCTACACCTTC
-,-,TRBJ2-7,TRBV4-3,CASSQGRQPDYEQYF,TGCGCCAGCAGCCAGGGCCGACAGCCTGATTACGAGCAGTACTTC
TRBD1,-,TRBJ1-2,TRBV7-9,CSSSLYIVTGSYGYTF,TGTTCCAGCAGCTTGTATATAGTGACAGGGAGCTATGGCTACACCTTC
-,-,TRBJ1-2,TRBV27,CASRYLGINYGYTF,TGTGCCAGCAGATACCTCGGGATTAACTATGGCTACACCTTC
TRBD1,-,TRBJ1-1,TRBV7-9,CASSRDSEAFF,TGTGCCAGCAGTCGGGACAGTGAAGCTTTCTTT
-,once,TRBJ2-1,TRBV5-5,CASSLYYNEQFF,TGTGCCAGCAGCTTGTACTACAATGAGCAGTTCTTC
-,-,TRBJ1-3,TRBV7-9,CASSYIGGAPGNTIYF,TGTGCCAGCAGCTATATAGGTGGGGCGCCTGGAAACACCATATATTTT
-,-,TRBJ1-1,TRBV28,CASKGELANTEAFF,TGTGCCAGCAAGGGAGAATTGGCGAACACTGAAGCTTTCTTT
-,-,TRBJ2-7,TRBV7-2,CASSPQGLSSYEQYF,TGTGCCAGCAGCCCCCAGGGTCTCAGCTCCTACGAGCAGTACTTC
-,-,TRBJ2-1,TRBV19,CASSIYGGWAYNEQFF,TGTGCCAGTAGTATTTACGGAGGGTGGGCCTACAATGAGCAGTTCTTC
TRBD1,-,TRBJ1-5,TRBV7-2,CASSSDRVSQPQHF,TGTGCCAGCAGCTCCGACAGGGTTAGTCAGCCCCAGCATTTT
TRBD1,-,TRBJ2-1,TRBV19,CASSIGDRGEQFF,TGTGCCAGTAGTATAGGGGACAGGGGTGAGCAGTTCTTC
-,-,TRBJ1-3,TRBV28,CASSSRGPLAGNTIYF,TGTGCCAGCAGTTCCCGAGGTCCCTTGGCTGGAAACACCATATATTTT
-,-,TRBJ1-2,TRBV7-9,CASSLPGSPGYGYTF,TGTGCCAGCAGCCTCCCGGGGTCCCCGGGCTATGGCTACACCTTC
-,-,TRBJ2-6,TRBV6-1,CASEGAYSGANVLTF,TGTGCCAGTGAGGGAGCGTATTCTGGGGCCAACGTCCTGACTTTC
TRBD1,-,TRBJ2-7,TRBV6-6,CASGTDSYEQYF,TGTGCCAGCGGGACAGATTCCTACGAGCAGTACTTC
-,-,TRBJ1-2,TRBV7-9,CASSPPLRNGYTF,TGTGCCAGCAGCCCTCCCTTGAGAAATGGCTACACCTTC
-,few,TRBJ2-2,TRBV4-3,CASSQFRQAQSTGELFF,TGCGCCAGCAGCCAATTTCGCCAGGCCCAATCCACCGGGGAGCTGTTTTTT
-,-,TRBJ2-1,TRBV9,CASSVDPTGGSNEQFF,TGTGCCAGCAGCGTAGACCCGACAGGCGGCTCCAATGAGCAGTTCTTC
TRBD2,-,TRBJ2-2,TRBV10-3,CAIRPTSGSSSTGELFF,TGTGCCATCAGGCCTACTAGCGGGAGTAGTAGCACCGGGGAGCTGTTTTTT
-,-,TRBJ1-2,TRBV20-1,CSARDGYGYTF,TGCAGTGCTAGAGACGGGTATGGCTACACCTTC
-,-,TRBJ2-2,TRBV9,CASSVSTGELFF,TGTGCCAGCAGCGTTAGCACCGGGGAGCTGTTTTTT
-,once,TRBJ1-5,TRBV4-2,CASSQDVGGDQPQHF,TGTGCCAGCAGCCAAGATGTCGGAGGCGACCAGCCCCAGCATTTT
-,-,TRBJ2-1,TRBV10-3,CAISDRNEQFF,TGTGCCATCAGTGACCGGAATGAGCAGTTCTTC
-,-,TRBJ1-1,TRBV30,CAWSGQFMNTEAFF,TGTGCCTGGAGTGGGCAATTCATGAACACTGAAGCTTTCTTT
-,-,TRBJ2-7,TRBV23-1,CASSQYLRVLEYEQYF,TGCGCCAGCAGTCAATACCTCAGGGTATTAGAGTACGAGCAGTACTTC
TRBD1,-,TRBJ1-2,TRBV7-9,CASSLGQGYGYTF,TGTGCCAGCAGCCTCGGACAGGGCTATGGCTACACCTTC
TRBD1,-,TRBJ2-7,TRBV7-9,CASTDFPGQPPYEQYF,TGTGCCAGCACCGACTTTCCGGGACAGCCACCCTACGAGCAGTACTTC
TRBD1,-,TRBJ2-7,TRBV5-4,CASSQGQGVVLDEQYF,TGTGCCAGCAGCCAGGGACAGGGGGTTGTATTGGACGAGCAGTACTTC
-,-,TRBJ1-1,TRBV29-1,CSVDSTGNEAFF,TGCAGCGTTGATAGTACAGGCAACGAAGCTTTCTTT
-,-,TRBJ1-2,TRBV7-2,CASSLFGTSYPGYTF,TGTGCCAGCAGCTTATTTGGGACATCCTATCCTGGCTACACCTTC
-,-,TRBJ1-1,TRBV19,CATVNRALNTEAFF,TGTGCCACGGTGAACAGGGCCCTGAACACTGAAGCTTTCTTT
-,-,TRBJ2-6,TRBV2,CASSLSGSGANVLTF,TGTGCCAGCAGCCTCAGCGGCTCTGGGGCCAACGTCCTGACTTTC
-,-,TRBJ2-7,TRBV4-2,CASSQAGSYRYEQYF,TGTGCCAGCAGCCAAGCAGGGTCCTACAGGTACGAGCAGTACTTC
TRBD2,-,TRBJ2-2,TRBV5-1,CASSKIAGVVSGELFF,TGCGCCAGCAGCAAAATAGCGGGAGTGGTGTCCGGGGAGCTGTTTTTT
TRBD2,-,TRBJ2-1,TRBV9,CASSVGGVLGNNEQFF,TGTGCCAGCAGTGTGGGGGGGGTTCTAGGGAACAATGAGCAGTTCTTC
TRBD2,-,TRBJ2-1,TRBV27,CASSGTSSYNEQFF,TGTGCCAGCAGCGGGACTAGCTCCTACAATGAGCAGTTCTTC
-,-,TRBJ2-1,TRBV19,CASSIDGSSFNEQFF,TGTGCCAGTAGTATAGACGGGAGTTCGTTCAATGAGCAGTTCTTC